The rows below give T cell receptor beta chains drawn from one sample of a study of T cells after yellow fever vaccination. TCRdb re-called the 5' RACE reads with MiXCR, one entry per CDR3 protein. The data contain 300,000 to 350,000 distinct CDR3 sequences, approximately 4.2% of them singletons. The source was PBMCs, collected 5 days after the yellow fever booster vaccination. These receptors originate from a man younger than 35 who received the YFV17D yellow fever vaccine. CDR3s leave out the opening cysteine and the closing phenylalanine or tryptophan. The order of the fields is V gene, J gene, D gene, CDR3 protein. D genes are given only for firm matches.

v_call: TRBV7-2; j_call: TRBJ2-5; d_call: -; cdr3_aa: ASSLAISETQY
v_call: TRBV20-1; j_call: TRBJ2-3; d_call: TRBD2; cdr3_aa: SARGGSLAGGPPDTQY
v_call: TRBV4-3; j_call: TRBJ2-5; d_call: TRBD2; cdr3_aa: ASSQRGASRQY
v_call: TRBV11-2; j_call: TRBJ1-2; d_call: -; cdr3_aa: ASSSLRGPPRGYT
v_call: TRBV11-2; j_call: TRBJ2-3; d_call: TRBD2; cdr3_aa: ASSLSGLDSDTQY
v_call: TRBV2; j_call: TRBJ1-1; d_call: -; cdr3_aa: ASMNIGNTEAF
v_call: TRBV12-3/TRBV12-4; j_call: TRBJ2-7; d_call: -; cdr3_aa: ASQGGTGPYEQY
v_call: TRBV20-1; j_call: TRBJ2-6; d_call: -; cdr3_aa: SVGGHGANVLT
v_call: TRBV18; j_call: TRBJ2-3; d_call: -; cdr3_aa: ASSPNLLTDTQY
v_call: TRBV19; j_call: TRBJ1-5; d_call: -; cdr3_aa: ASRPGRVNQPQH
v_call: TRBV20-1; j_call: TRBJ2-5; d_call: -; cdr3_aa: SASVDQETQY
v_call: TRBV18; j_call: TRBJ2-1; d_call: TRBD1; cdr3_aa: ASSPTGFYNEQF
v_call: TRBV6-5; j_call: TRBJ2-3; d_call: TRBD2; cdr3_aa: ASSVAGKGTDTQY
v_call: TRBV20-1; j_call: TRBJ1-2; d_call: -; cdr3_aa: SAQERYGYT
v_call: TRBV5-6; j_call: TRBJ2-3; d_call: -; cdr3_aa: ASSLGPTYTQY
v_call: TRBV5-1; j_call: TRBJ2-1; d_call: TRBD2; cdr3_aa: ASSFGGGAWDEQF
v_call: TRBV13; j_call: TRBJ1-1; d_call: -; cdr3_aa: ASSLAKGTEAF
v_call: TRBV3-1; j_call: TRBJ2-3; d_call: TRBD2; cdr3_aa: ASSQEGLVWDTQY
v_call: TRBV27; j_call: TRBJ2-6; d_call: -; cdr3_aa: ASSSPGLGGANVLT
v_call: TRBV20-1; j_call: TRBJ1-1; d_call: -; cdr3_aa: SAINLQVNTEAF